The 8 T cell receptor beta chains presented below share a single source sample, sequenced in a study of shared clonotypes between healthy human individuals. This table comes from immunoSEQ multiplex PCR, and its TCRdb copy is limited to in-frame clones, with some not included. The repertoire has over a million clones, approximately 98% of them found once; the top ten carry around 0.47%. The sample was naive CD4+ T cells sorted from blood. The subset was: CD45RA+ positively selected. The receptor source for this set is a young man in good health.

The chain has TRBV19 and TRBJ1-5, with a possible D match to TRBD1 (6 bases). Germline lookup yields CDR1 LNHDA and CDR2 SQIVND (reference sequence). The CDR3 extends over 13 amino acids. The V gene lost 7 bases and the J gene lost 6 bases, with 13 bases spanning the gap. The CDR3, as DNA: TGTGCCAGTAATGACAGGTGGGGTCAGCCCCAGCATTTT. It specifies CASNDRWGQPQHF.

This chain joins TRBV11-2 and TRBJ2-7; the match to TRBD2 covers 7 bases. Germline lookup yields CDR1 SGHAT and CDR2 FQNNGV. The CDR3 is 15 residues long. V lost 5 bases, J lost 2 bases, and 9 bases stayed unmatched. CDR3 region: CASSLSLAIPYEQYF. The CDR3 DNA sequence: TGTGCCAGCAGCCTGTCACTAGCGATTCCCTACGAGCAGTACTTC. Complete variable domain (other parts from reference TRBV11-2 and TRBJ2-7): EAGVAQSPRYKIIEKRQSVAFWCNPISGHATLYWYQQILGQGPKLLIQFQNNGVVDDSQLPKDRFSAERLKGVDSTLKIQPAKLEDSAVYLCASSLSLAIPYEQYFGPGTRLTVT.

The chain recombines TRBV21-1 with TRBJ2-1; the table's D call, TRBD2, was not checked against the DNA. TRBV21-1 is tagged as a pseudogene. The length of the CDR3 is 18 residues. The CDR3 DNA reads TGTGCCAGCAGCAAAGCGCACCCTTGGCGGGGGAGGACTAATGAGCAGTTCTTC. Translated: CASSKAHPWRGRTNEQFF.

On this clone itself: Other DNA sequences in this specimen translate into the identical CDR3. The chain links TRBV5-4 to TRBJ2-7; tentative D call: TRBD1 (5 bases). Looked up from germline, CDR1 is SGHNT and CDR2 is YYREEE (reference sequence). V lost 4 bases and J lost 2, with 10 bases in between. CDR3 length equals 13 residues. The CDR3 DNA sequence: TGTGCCAGCAGCCGCGGACAAGCCTACGAGCAGTACTTC. Translation: CASSRGQAYEQYF.

The rearrangement links TRBV11-2 to TRBJ1-2, with D perhaps matching TRBD1 (5 bases). The CDR3 covers 14 residues. Trimming pared 5 bases from V and 3 bases from J, leaving 13 bases between. Germline V gives CDR1 SGHAT, CDR2 FQNNGV. The CDR3 here is CASSRPGRDYGYTF. CDR3 nucleotides: TGTGCCAGCAGCCGCCCGGGGCGAGACTATGGCTACACCTTC.

The rearrangement uses TRBV14 and TRBJ1-2, with D possibly TRBD1 on 5 matching bases. The CDR3 covers 13 residues. Per the germline V gene, CDR1 is SGHDN and CDR2 is FVKESK. With 1 base removed from V and 5 bases from J, the gap between germline ends came to 8 bases. The CDR3 DNA sequence: TGTGCCAGCAGCCAAGGGACAAAATATGGCTACACCTTC. Translating gives CASSQGTKYGYTF.

This rearrangement joins TRBV18 to TRBJ2-1; 10 bases agree with TRBD2. CDR1 is KGHSH and CDR2 is LQKENI in the germline V gene. This CDR3 is 16 amino acids long. Losses at the gene ends were 4 bases for V and 5 bases for J; bases not matched to a gene: 8. The CDR3 coding sequence is TGTGCCAGCTCACTCAAGACTAGCGGGTTTGACAATGAGCAGTTCTTC. Its translation is CASSLKTSGFDNEQFF.

The chain carries TRBV11-3 and TRBJ2-5; D is undetermined. This CDR3 is built from 13 residues. The V end was cut by 3 bases, the J end by 2 bases, with 7 bases between. CDR1 is SGHNT, CDR2 YENEEA, per germline. The DNA of the CDR3 is TGTGCCAGCAGCTTTCAGGCGCAAGAGACCCAGTACTTC. Translation gives CASSFQAQETQYF.